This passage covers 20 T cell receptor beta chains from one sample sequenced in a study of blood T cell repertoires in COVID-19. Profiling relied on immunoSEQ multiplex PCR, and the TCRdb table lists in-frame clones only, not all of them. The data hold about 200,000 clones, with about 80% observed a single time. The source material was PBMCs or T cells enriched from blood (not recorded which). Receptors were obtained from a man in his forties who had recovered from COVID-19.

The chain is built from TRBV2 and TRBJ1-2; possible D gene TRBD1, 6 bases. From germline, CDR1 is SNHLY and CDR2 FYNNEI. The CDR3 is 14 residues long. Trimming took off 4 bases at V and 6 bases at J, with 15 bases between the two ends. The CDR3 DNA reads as TGTGCCAGCAGTGTCACAGGGCTGAAGAATGGCTACACCTTC. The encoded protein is CASSVTGLKNGYTF.

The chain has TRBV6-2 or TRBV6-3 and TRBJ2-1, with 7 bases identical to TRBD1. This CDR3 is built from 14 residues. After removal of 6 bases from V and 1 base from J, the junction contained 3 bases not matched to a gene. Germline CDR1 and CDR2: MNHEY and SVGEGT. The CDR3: CASSRDRSYNEQFF. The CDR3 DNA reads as TGTGCCAGCAGCCGGGACAGATCCTACAATGAGCAGTTCTTC.

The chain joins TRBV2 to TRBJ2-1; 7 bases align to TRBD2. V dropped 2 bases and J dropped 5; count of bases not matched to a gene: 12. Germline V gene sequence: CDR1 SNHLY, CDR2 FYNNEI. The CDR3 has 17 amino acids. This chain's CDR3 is CASSEFTLAAKDNEQFF. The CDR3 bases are TGTGCCAGCAGTGAATTTACCCTAGCGGCGAAAGACAATGAGCAGTTCTTC. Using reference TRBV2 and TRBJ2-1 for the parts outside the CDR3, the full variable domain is EPEVTQTPSHQVTQMGQEVILRCVPISNHLYFYWYRQILGQKVEFLVSFYNNEISEKSEIFDDQFSVERPDGSNFTLKIRSTKLEDSAMYFCASSEFTLAAKDNEQFFGPGTRLTVL.

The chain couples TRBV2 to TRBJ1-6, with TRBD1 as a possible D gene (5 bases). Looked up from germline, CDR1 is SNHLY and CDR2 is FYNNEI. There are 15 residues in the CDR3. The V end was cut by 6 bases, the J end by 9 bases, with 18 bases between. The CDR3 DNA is TGTGCCAGCAGGGGGCTTGAAGGGCCGGGTTCACCCCTCCACTTT. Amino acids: CASRGLEGPGSPLHF.

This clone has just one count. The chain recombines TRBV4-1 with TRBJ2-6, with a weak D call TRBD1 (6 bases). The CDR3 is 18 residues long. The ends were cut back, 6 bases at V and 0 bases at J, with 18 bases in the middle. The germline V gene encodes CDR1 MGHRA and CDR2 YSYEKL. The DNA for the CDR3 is TGCGCCAGCAGTCCAACTCCGGGACACCTCTCTGGGGCCAACGTCCTGACTTTC. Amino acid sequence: CASSPTPGHLSGANVLTF.

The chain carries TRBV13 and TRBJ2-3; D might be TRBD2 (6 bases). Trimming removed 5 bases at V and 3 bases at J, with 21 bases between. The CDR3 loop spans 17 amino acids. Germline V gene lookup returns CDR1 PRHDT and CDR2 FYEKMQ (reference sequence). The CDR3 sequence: CASSPPGWRGGTDTQYF. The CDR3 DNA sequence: TGTGCCAGCAGCCCTCCAGGGTGGCGGGGTGGGACAGATACGCAGTATTTT. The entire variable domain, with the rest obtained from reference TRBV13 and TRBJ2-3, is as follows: AAGVIQSPRHLIKEKRETATLKCYPIPRHDTVYWYQQGPGQDPQFLISFYEKMQSDKGSIPDRFSAQQFSDYHSELNMSSLELGDSALYFCASSPPGWRGGTDTQYFGPGTRLTVL.

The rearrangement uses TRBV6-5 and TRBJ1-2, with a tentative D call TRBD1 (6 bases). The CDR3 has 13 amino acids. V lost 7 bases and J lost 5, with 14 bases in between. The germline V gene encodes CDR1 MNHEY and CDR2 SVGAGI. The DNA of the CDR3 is TGTGCCAGCAAGCTTAGGGGGACGTATGGCTACACCTTC. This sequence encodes CASKLRGTYGYTF.

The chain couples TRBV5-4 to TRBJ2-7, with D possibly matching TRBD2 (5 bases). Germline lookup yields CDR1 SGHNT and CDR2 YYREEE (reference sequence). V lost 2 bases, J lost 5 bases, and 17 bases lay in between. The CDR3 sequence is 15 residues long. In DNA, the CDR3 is TGTGCCAGCAGCTTAGAGGGTTTACTTGGCCACGAGCAGTACTTC. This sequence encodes CASSLEGLLGHEQYF.

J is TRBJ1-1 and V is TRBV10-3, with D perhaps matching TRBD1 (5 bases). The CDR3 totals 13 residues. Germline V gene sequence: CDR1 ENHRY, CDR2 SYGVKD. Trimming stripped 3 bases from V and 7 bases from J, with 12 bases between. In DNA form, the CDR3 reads TGTGCCATCAGTGATGCATACAGGTTTGAAGCTTTCTTT. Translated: CAISDAYRFEAFF.

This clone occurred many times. CDR3 sequence (DNA): TGTGCCAGCAGCCAAGAGGTGGGTAGCGGAGAAGAGACCCAGTACTTC. Translation gives CASSQEVGSGEETQYF. The J gene is TRBJ2-5, the V gene TRBV4-2; a weak D match, TRBD2 (6 bases). V was trimmed by 0 bases and J by 3 bases, leaving 14 bases between them. This CDR3 region has 16 residues. CDR1 is LGHNA, CDR2 YNFKEQ, per germline.

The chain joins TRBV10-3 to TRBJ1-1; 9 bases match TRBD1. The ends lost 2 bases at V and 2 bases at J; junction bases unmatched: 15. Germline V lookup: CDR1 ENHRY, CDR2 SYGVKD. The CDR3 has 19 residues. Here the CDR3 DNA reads TGTGCCATCAGTGAGCCAAGAAACAGGGGGCCGAAACCCAACACTGAAGCTTTCTTT. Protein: CAISEPRNRGPKPNTEAFF.

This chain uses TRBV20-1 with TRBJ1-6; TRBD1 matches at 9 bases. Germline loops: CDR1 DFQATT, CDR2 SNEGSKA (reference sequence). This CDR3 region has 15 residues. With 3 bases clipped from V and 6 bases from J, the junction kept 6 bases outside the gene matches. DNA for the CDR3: TGCAGTGCTAGTAAGCTGACAGGGGGTAATTCACCCCTCCACTTT. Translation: CSASKLTGGNSPLHF.

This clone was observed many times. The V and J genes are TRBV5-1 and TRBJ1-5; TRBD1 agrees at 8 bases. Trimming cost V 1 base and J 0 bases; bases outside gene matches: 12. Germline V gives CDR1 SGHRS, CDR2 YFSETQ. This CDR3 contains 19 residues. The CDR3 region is CASSLKADRVVNSNQPQHF. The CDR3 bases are TGCGCCAGCAGCTTGAAGGCGGACAGGGTTGTGAATAGCAATCAGCCCCAGCATTTT.

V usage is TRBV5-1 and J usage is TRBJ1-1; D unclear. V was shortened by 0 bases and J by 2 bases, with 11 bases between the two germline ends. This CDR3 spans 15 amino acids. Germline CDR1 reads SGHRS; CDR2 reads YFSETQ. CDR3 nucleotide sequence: TGCGCCAGCAGCTTGGGTGGCAGAAGTAACACTGAAGCTTTCTTT. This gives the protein CASSLGGRSNTEAFF.

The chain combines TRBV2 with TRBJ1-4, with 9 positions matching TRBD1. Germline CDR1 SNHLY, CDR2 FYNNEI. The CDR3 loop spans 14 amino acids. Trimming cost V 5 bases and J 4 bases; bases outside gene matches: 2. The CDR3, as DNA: TGTGCCAGCAGTTGGACAGGGGTTAATGAAAAACTGTTTTTT. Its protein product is CASSWTGVNEKLFF.

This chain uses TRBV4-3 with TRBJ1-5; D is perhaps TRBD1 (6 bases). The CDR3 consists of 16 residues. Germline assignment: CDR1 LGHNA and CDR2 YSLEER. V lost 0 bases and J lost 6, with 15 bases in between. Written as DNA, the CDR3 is TGCGCCAGCAGCCAAGACCCCGCGGACAGATCTCAGCCCCAGCATTTT. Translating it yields CASSQDPADRSQPQHF.

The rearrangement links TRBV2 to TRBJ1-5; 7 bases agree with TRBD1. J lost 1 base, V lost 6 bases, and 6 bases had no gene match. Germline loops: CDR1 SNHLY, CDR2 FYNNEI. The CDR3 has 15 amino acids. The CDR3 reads CASSATGLSNQPQHF. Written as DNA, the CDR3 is TGTGCCAGCAGCGCGACAGGGCTAAGCAATCAGCCCCAGCATTTT.

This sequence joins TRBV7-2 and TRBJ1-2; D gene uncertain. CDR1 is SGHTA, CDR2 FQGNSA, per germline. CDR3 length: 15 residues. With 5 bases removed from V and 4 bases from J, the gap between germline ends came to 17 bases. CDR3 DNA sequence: TGTGCCAGCAGCCAAGAGGTCACCCCAGTCTATGGCTACACCTTC. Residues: CASSQEVTPVYGYTF. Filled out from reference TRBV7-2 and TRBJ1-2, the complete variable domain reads GAGVSQSPSNKVTEKGKDVELRCDPISGHTALYWYRQSLGQGLEFLIYFQGNSAPDKSGLPSDRFSAERTGGSVSTLTIQRTQQEDSAVYLCASSQEVTPVYGYTFGSGTRLTVV.

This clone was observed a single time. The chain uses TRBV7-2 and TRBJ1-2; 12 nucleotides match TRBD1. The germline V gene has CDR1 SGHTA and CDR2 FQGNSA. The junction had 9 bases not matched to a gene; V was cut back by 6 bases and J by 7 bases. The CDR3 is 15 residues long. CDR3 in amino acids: CASSLPGQGALGYTF. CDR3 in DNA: TGTGCCAGCAGTCTTCCGGGACAGGGGGCGCTTGGCTACACCTTC.

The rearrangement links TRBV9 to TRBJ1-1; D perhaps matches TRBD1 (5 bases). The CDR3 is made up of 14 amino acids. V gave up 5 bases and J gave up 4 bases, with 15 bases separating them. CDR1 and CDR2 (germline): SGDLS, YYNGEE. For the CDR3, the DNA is TGTGCCAGCAGGCCCTGGGGCCGAGTCACTGAAGCTTTCTTT. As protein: CASRPWGRVTEAFF. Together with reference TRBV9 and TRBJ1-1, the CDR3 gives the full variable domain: DSGVTQTPKHLITATGQRVTLRCSPRSGDLSVYWYQQSLDQGLQFLIQYYNGEERAKGNILERFSAQQFPDLHSELNLSSLELGDSALYFCASRPWGRVTEAFFGQGTRLTVV.